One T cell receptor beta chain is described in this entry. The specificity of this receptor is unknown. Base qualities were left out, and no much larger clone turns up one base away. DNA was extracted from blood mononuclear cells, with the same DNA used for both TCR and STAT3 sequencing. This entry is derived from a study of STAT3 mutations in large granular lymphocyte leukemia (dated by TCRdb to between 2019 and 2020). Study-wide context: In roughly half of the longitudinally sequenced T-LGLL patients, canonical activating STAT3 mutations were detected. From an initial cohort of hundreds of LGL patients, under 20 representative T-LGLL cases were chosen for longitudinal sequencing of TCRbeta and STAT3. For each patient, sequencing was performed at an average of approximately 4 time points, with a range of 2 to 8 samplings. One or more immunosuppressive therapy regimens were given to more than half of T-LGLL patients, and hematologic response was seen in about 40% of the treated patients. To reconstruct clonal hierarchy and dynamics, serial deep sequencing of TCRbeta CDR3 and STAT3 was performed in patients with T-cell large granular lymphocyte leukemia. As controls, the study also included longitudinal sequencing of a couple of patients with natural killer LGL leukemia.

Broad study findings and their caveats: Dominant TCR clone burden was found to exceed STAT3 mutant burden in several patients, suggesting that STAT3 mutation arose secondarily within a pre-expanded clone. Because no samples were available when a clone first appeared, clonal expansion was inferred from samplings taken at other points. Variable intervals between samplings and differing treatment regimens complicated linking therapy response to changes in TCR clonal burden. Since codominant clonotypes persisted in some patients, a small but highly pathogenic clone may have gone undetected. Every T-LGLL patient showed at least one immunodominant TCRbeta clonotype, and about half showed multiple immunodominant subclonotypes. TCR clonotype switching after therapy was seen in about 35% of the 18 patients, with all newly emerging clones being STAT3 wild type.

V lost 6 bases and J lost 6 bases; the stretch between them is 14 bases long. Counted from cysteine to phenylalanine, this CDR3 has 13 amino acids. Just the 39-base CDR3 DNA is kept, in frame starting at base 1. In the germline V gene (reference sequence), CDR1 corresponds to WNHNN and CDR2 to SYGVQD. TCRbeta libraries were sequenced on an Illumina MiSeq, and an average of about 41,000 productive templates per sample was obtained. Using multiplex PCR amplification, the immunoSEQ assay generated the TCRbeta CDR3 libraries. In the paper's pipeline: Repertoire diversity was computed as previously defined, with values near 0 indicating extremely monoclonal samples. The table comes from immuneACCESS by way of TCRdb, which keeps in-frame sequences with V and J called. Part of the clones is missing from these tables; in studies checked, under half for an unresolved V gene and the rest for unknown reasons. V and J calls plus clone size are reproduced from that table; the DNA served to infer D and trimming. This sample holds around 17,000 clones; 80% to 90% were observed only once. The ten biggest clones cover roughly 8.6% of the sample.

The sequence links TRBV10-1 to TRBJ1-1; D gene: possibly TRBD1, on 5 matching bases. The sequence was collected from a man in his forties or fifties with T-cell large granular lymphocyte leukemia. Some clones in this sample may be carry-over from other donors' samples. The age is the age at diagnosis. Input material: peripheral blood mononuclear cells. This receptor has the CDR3 CASSWDVVAEAFF. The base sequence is TGCGCCAGCAGCTGGGACGTCGTGGCTGAAGCTTTCTTT.